This T cell receptor (beta chain) was recorded in a study of OX40 agonist ivuxolimab in advanced cancers. Looking at the study overall: Patients' therapy was ivuxolimab, an antibody that acts as an agonist of OX40 (CD134). Whole-study results and caveats: Fewer expanded clones were found on average in CD4+ than in CD8+ T cells.

This CDR3 is built from 15 residues. The V end was cut by 4 bases, the J end by 0 bases, with 8 bases between. Germline CDR1 and CDR2: SGHRS and YFSETQ. In the case of this clone: Its target is unknown.

Using immunoSEQ multiplex PCR, the repertoire was profiled, and TCRdb retains in-frame clones only, with some absent. The sample has approximately 70,000 clones, 94% seen once. Here the sequenced sample was CD4+ or CD8+ T cells sorted from blood, taken in a trial of the OX40 agonist ivuxolimab. The origin of this receptor is an adult with an advanced solid tumor such as melanoma, head and neck, liver or kidney cancer. The rearrangement uses TRBV5-1 and TRBJ2-6, with D possibly TRBD1 on 5 matching bases. DNA for the CDR3: TGCGCCAGCAGCGGAACAGGCTCTGGGGCCAACGTCCTGACTTTC. Its protein is CASSGTGSGANVLTF.